The 22 T cell receptor beta chains in this list originate from one sample, sequenced in a study of OX40 agonist ivuxolimab in advanced cancers. The data were produced by immunoSEQ multiplex PCR, yet TCRdb's version contains in-frame clones alone and is incomplete. Of tens of thousands of clones in the sample, over 80% were seen once. Sequencing used CD4+ or CD8+ T cells sorted from blood, obtained in a trial of the OX40 agonist ivuxolimab. All receptors derive from an adult with an advanced solid tumor such as melanoma, head and neck, liver or kidney cancer.

This clone was found once. V gene TRBV7-9 combines with J gene TRBJ1-1; a possible D gene is TRBD1 (6 bases). The V end was cut by 8 bases, the J end by 0 bases, with 13 bases between. The V gene's germline CDR1 is SEHNR and CDR2 FQNEAQ (reference sequence). The CDR3 has 14 amino acids. The CDR3 region is CASYPTGLNTEAFF. CDR3 nucleotides: TGTGCCAGCTACCCGACAGGATTGAACACTGAAGCTTTCTTT. Combining the CDR3 with reference TRBV7-9 and TRBJ1-1 gives the whole variable domain DTGVSQNPRHKITKRGQNVTFRCDPISEHNRLYWYRQTLGQGPEFLTYFQNEAQLEKSRLLSDRFSAERPKGSFSTLEIQRTEQGDSAMYLCASYPTGLNTEAFFGQGTRLTVV.

The chain links TRBV4-1 to TRBJ1-1; possibly TRBD1 for D (5 bases). The CDR3 has 19 residues. V lost 1 base and J 4 bases, leaving 25 bases between the germline ends. Germline assignment: CDR1 MGHRA and CDR2 YSYEKL. CDR3 amino acids: CASSQALARGRMGSTEAFF. CDR3 coding DNA: TGCGCCAGCAGCCAAGCCCTAGCGAGGGGTCGGATGGGTAGCACTGAAGCTTTCTTT.

This clone was detected once. The chain couples TRBV6-6 to TRBJ2-7; D call uncertain. CDR1 MNHNY and CDR2 SVGAGI come from the germline V gene (reference sequence). The CDR3 has 14 amino acids. V lost 3 bases, J lost 1 base, and 10 bases lay in between. In nucleotides, the CDR3 is TGTGCCAGCAGTTATCTCCAAGAGTCCTACGAGCAGTACTTC. This codes for CASSYLQESYEQYF.

CDR3 region: CASSLASNTEAFF. The CDR3 nucleotides read TGTGCCAGCAGCTTAGCGTCGAACACTGAAGCTTTCTTT. The rearrangement links TRBV11-1 to TRBJ1-1; no clear D. With 0 bases removed from V and 1 base from J, the gap between germline ends came to 3 bases. The CDR3 extends over 13 amino acids. Germline V lookup: CDR1 SGHAT, CDR2 FQDESV (reference sequence).

The chain combines TRBV4-2 with TRBJ2-7, with D unresolved. The germline V gene encodes CDR1 LGHNA and CDR2 YNFKEQ. This CDR3 comprises 13 residues. Trimming took off 4 bases at V and 2 bases at J, with 9 bases between the two ends. This CDR3 is CASSPRETYEQYF. DNA for the CDR3: TGTGCCAGCAGCCCACGCGAGACCTACGAGCAGTACTTC.

The chain recombines TRBV7-3 with TRBJ2-1; 15 bases match TRBD2. CDR1 SGHTA and CDR2 FQGTGA come from the germline V gene. V gave up 4 bases and J gave up 11 bases; unmatched junction bases: 9. This CDR3 is 16 amino acids long. The CDR3 region has the DNA TGTGCCAGCAGCTCCTACGGACTAGCGGGAGGGCAGAAGCAGTTCTTC. This codes for CASSSYGLAGGQKQFF. The variable domain in full, completed from reference TRBV7-3 and TRBJ2-1, reads GAGVSQTPSNKVTEKGKYVELRCDPISGHTALYWYRQSLGQGPEFLIYFQGTGAADDSGLPNDRFFAVRPEGSVSTLKIQRTERGDSAVYLCASSSYGLAGGQKQFFGPGTRLTVL.

The J gene is TRBJ2-4, the V gene TRBV10-3, with 8 positions matching TRBD1. The V segment lost 4 bases and the J segment 7 bases; nucleotides outside the gene matches: 3. The CDR3 spans 13 residues. Germline V CDR1 and CDR2: ENHRY, SYGVKD. CDR3 coding DNA: TGTGCCATCAGTGGGGGACAGGCTAACATTCAGTACTTC. This encodes CAISGGQANIQYF.

This clone was recorded a few times. The rearrangement uses TRBV28 and TRBJ1-2, with TRBD1 matching 7 bases. In germline, CDR1 is MDHEN, CDR2 SYDVKM. This CDR3 contains 12 residues. V shed 5 bases and J 7 bases; nucleotides not matched to a gene: 4. The CDR3 DNA reads as TGTGCCAGCAGTCAAGGGGGCGGTGGCTACACCTTC. It codes for CASSQGGGGYTF.

There are a few counts of this clone. The rearrangement joins TRBV4-1 to TRBJ2-7, with 8 bases aligning to TRBD2. Germline assignment: CDR1 MGHRA and CDR2 YSYEKL. Germline trimming cut 1 base from V and 3 bases from J; bases unmatched to any gene: 8. The CDR3 contains 16 residues. The CDR3 loop reads CASSQASGSAVYEQYF. The CDR3 DNA reads TGCGCCAGCAGCCAAGCTAGCGGGTCAGCAGTCTACGAGCAGTACTTC.

The chain combines TRBV27 with TRBJ1-2; D unclear. Germline CDR1 and CDR2: MNHEY and SMNVEV (reference sequence). CDR3 length equals 13 residues. V shed 2 bases and J shed 5 bases, with 9 bases lying between them. The CDR3 loop reads CASSLSTRYGYTF. The CDR3 DNA is TGTGCCAGCAGTTTAAGTACACGTTATGGCTACACCTTC.

This rearrangement joins TRBV4-1 to TRBJ2-7; the match to TRBD1 covers 7 bases. The V segment lost 0 bases and the J segment 4 bases; nucleotides outside the gene matches: 6. The CDR3 is made up of 15 amino acids. CDR1 and CDR2 (germline): MGHRA, YSYEKL. As DNA, the CDR3 is TGCGCCAGCAGCCAAGACACCGACAGGGTATACGAGCAGTACTTC. Its translation is CASSQDTDRVYEQYF.

V and J are TRBV7-2 and TRBJ2-3; D not resolved. The CDR3 spans 14 residues. The V gene's germline CDR1 is SGHTA and CDR2 FQGNSA. Trimming shortened V by 0 bases and J by 5 bases, and 9 bases separated the two germline ends. The CDR3 DNA follows: TGTGCCAGCAGCTTAGCGCCGGCAGGAGATACGCAGTATTTT. It translates to CASSLAPAGDTQYF.

As concerns this clone: The sample carries other DNA sequences with the same CDR3. The rearrangement links TRBV27 to TRBJ2-7, with D uncertain. Per the germline V gene, CDR1 is MNHEY and CDR2 is SMNVEV (reference sequence). Between the trimmed V and J ends, which lost 4 bases and 2 bases, there was a span of 3 bases. The CDR3 consists of 11 residues. CDR3 nucleotide sequence: TGTGCCAGCAGTTCCCCCTACGAGCAGTACTTC. Its translation is CASSSPYEQYF.

The gene calls are TRBV12-2 and TRBJ2-5; the D call TRBD2 from the table was never checked on the DNA. TRBV12-2 is given as a pseudogene. This CDR3 is 13 amino acids long. The CDR3 DNA reads TGTGCAAGTCGCCAAACTATTGGGGAGACCCAGTACTTC. Translated, it gives CASRQTIGETQYF.

The rearrangement uses TRBV19 and TRBJ2-2; D is ambiguous. V gave up 5 bases and J gave up 0 bases, with 13 bases separating them. This CDR3 spans 16 amino acids. CDR1 is LNHDA, CDR2 SQIVND, per germline (reference sequence). CDR3 loop: CASSPRRPANTGELFF. The CDR3 nucleotides are TGTGCCAGTAGTCCCAGGCGTCCCGCGAACACCGGGGAGCTGTTTTTT.

The chain joins TRBV5-6 to TRBJ1-1, with unresolved D. Looked up from germline, CDR1 is SGHDT and CDR2 is YYEEEE. The CDR3 is 11 amino acids. V lost 7 bases, J lost 5 bases, and 9 bases lay in between. In DNA, the CDR3 is TGTGCCAGCGCTGGAGGGACTGAAGCTTTCTTT. This sequence encodes CASAGGTEAFF.

The J gene is TRBJ1-2, the V gene TRBV29-1; D ambiguous. This CDR3 is built from 12 residues. CDR1 is SQVTM, CDR2 ANQGSEA, per germline. The V end lost 2 bases, the J end lost 4 bases, and 8 bases lay between the germline ends. CDR3 protein: CSVETAAYGYTF. For the CDR3, the DNA is TGCAGCGTTGAAACGGCTGCCTATGGCTACACCTTC.

The rearrangement links TRBV23-1 to TRBJ1-1; D not resolved. TRBV23-1 counts as an open reading frame of uncertain function. Trimming pared 3 bases from V and 3 bases from J, leaving 14 bases between. The CDR3 consists of 15 residues. This CDR3 reads CASSHHSEGHTEAFF. In nucleotides, the CDR3 is TGCGCCAGCAGTCATCACTCCGAAGGTCACACTGAAGCTTTCTTT.

The chain couples TRBV5-6 to TRBJ2-1; 8 bases are a match to TRBD1. Germline V gives CDR1 SGHDT, CDR2 YYEEEE. This CDR3 spans 14 amino acids. V gave up 4 bases and J gave up 7 bases; unmatched junction bases: 7. In nucleotides, the CDR3 is TGTGCCAGCAGCCCTCAGGGGGCTTGGAATGAGCAGTTCTTC. Amino acid sequence: CASSPQGAWNEQFF. The whole variable domain, filled in from reference TRBV5-6 and TRBJ2-1, reads DAGVTQSPTHLIKTRGQQVTLRCSPKSGHDTVSWYQQALGQGPQFIFQYYEEEERQRGNFPDRFSGHQFPNYSSELNVNALLLGDSALYLCASSPQGAWNEQFFGPGTRLTVL.

This sequence joins TRBV29-1 and TRBJ2-3, with D possibly TRBD1 on 5 matching bases. Trimming left V 8 bases short and J 6 bases short, with 18 bases between. In germline, CDR1 is SQVTM, CDR2 ANQGSEA. The CDR3 is made up of 13 amino acids. The CDR3 protein is CSSRGGRDDTQYF. The DNA of the CDR3 is TGCAGCTCCCGAGGTGGCAGGGATGATACGCAGTATTTT.

The chain has TRBV27 and TRBJ1-2; TRBD1 aligns across 10 bases. Germline V gene sequence: CDR1 MNHEY, CDR2 SMNVEV (reference sequence). CDR3 length equals 18 residues. Germline trimming cut 6 bases from V and 4 bases from J; bases unmatched to any gene: 17. This chain's CDR3 is CASSLRVRQGAVGYGYTF. As DNA, the CDR3 is TGTGCCAGCAGCTTACGGGTCAGACAGGGGGCGGTCGGCTATGGCTACACCTTC.

V gene TRBV5-6 combines with J gene TRBJ2-1; TRBD2 matches at 9 bases. V shed 0 bases and J 4 bases; nucleotides not matched to a gene: 5. This CDR3 has 16 residues. In germline, CDR1 is SGHDT, CDR2 YYEEEE. The CDR3, as DNA: TGTGCCAGCAGCTTGGCCTTAGCGGGGGCTTACAATGAGCAGTTCTTC. This gives the protein CASSLALAGAYNEQFF.